This T cell receptor beta chain was observed in a study of human T cells and chemical hapten exposure. Indicated time point: patch test 2, 6 weeks after DPC sensitization. Sample treatment: therapeutic diphenylcyclopropenone sensitization with weekly scalp DPC. Blood, whole and unfractionated, served as the source for total RNA extraction. TCRdb reprocessed the RACE reads with MiXCR, giving one entry per CDR3 protein. The sample carries approximately 80,000 distinct CDR3 sequences, roughly a tenth recorded once. V lost 3 bases, J lost 5 bases, and 4 bases stayed unmatched. Germline-derived CDR1 and CDR2 are LNHDA and SQIVND (reference sequence). This CDR3 region has 14 residues.

The input for sequencing was whole blood, taken in connection with sensitization to the hapten diphenylcyclopropenone (DPC). The clonotype was recovered from a woman aged 45-59 years with alopecia areata. Some clones in this sample may be carry-over from other donors' samples. The rearrangement joins TRBV19 to TRBJ2-5, with 9 bases aligning to TRBD2. This CDR3 reads CASSMGGRGETQYF. CDR3 sequence (DNA): TGTGCCAGTAGTATGGGCGGGAGGGGTGAGACCCAGTACTTC.